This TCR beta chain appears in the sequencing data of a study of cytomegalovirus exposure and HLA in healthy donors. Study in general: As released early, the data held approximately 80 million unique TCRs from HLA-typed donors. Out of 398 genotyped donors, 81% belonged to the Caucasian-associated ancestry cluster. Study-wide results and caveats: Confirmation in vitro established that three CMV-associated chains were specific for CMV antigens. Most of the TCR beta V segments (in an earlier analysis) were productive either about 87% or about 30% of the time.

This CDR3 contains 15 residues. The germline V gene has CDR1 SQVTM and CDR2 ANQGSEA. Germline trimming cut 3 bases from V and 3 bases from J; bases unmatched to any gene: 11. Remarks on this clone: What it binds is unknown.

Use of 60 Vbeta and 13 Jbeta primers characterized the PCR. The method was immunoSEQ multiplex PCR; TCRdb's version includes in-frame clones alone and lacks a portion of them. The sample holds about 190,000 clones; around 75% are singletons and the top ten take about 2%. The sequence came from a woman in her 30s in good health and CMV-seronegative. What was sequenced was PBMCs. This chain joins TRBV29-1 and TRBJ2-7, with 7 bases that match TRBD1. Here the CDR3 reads CSVEGDRAQNYEQYF. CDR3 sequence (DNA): TGCAGCGTTGAGGGAGACAGGGCCCAAAACTACGAGCAGTACTTC.